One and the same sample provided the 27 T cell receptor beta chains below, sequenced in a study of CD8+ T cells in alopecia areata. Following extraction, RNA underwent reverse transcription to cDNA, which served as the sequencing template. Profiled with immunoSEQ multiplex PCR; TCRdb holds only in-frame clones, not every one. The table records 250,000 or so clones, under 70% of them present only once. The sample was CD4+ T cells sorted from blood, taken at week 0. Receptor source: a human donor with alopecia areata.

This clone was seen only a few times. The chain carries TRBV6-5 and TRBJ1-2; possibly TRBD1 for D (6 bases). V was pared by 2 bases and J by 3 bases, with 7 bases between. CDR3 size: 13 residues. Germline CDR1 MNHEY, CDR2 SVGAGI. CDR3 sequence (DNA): TGTGCCAGCAGTTACGGGGGCTACTATGGCTACACCTTC. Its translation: CASSYGGYYGYTF.

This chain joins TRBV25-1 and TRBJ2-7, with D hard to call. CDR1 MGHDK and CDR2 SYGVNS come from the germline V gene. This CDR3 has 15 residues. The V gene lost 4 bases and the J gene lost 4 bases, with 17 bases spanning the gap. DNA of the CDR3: TGTGCCAGCAGTGGGGGTTTCGACACGCCGTACGAGCAGTACTTC. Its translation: CASSGGFDTPYEQYF.

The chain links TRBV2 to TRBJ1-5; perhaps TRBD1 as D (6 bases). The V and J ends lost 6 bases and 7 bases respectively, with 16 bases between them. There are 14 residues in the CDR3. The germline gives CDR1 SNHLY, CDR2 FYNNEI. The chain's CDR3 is CASRPRGGGQPQHF. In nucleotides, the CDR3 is TGTGCCAGCAGACCCCGCGGGGGCGGGCAGCCCCAGCATTTT.

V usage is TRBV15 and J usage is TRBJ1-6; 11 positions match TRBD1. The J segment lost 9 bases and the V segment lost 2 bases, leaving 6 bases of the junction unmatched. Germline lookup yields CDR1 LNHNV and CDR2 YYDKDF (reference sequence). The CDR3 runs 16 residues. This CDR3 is CATSRPPGQGGSPLHF. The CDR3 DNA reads TGTGCCACCAGCAGACCCCCGGGACAGGGGGGTTCACCCCTCCACTTT.

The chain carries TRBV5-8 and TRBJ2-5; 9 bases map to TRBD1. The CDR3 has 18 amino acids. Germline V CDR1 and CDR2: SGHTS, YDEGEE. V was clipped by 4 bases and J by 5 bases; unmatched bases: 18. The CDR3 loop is CASSESDRGWPNGETQYF. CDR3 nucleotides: TGTGCCAGCAGCGAATCGGACAGGGGATGGCCCAACGGGGAGACCCAGTACTTC. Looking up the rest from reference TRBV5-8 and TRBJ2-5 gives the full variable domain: EAGVTQSPTHLIKTRGQQATLRCSPISGHTSVYWYQQALGLGLQFLLWYDEGEERNRGNFPPRFSGRQFPNYSSELNVNALELEDSALYLCASSESDRGWPNGETQYFGPGTRLLVL.

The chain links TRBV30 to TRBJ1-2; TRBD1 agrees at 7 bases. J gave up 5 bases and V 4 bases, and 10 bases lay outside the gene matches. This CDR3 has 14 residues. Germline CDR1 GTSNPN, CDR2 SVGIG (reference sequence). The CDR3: CAWTRDRKPYGYTF. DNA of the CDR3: TGTGCCTGGACACGGGACAGAAAACCTTATGGCTACACCTTC.

The CDR3 nucleotides read TGCGCCAGCAGCCAAGATAGGATTACCTACGAGCAGTACTTC. Translating it yields CASSQDRITYEQYF. This sequence joins TRBV4-1 and TRBJ2-7; no definite D call. The V end lost 0 bases, the J end lost 2 bases, and 8 bases lay between the germline ends. From germline, CDR1 is MGHRA and CDR2 YSYEKL. The CDR3 covers 14 residues.

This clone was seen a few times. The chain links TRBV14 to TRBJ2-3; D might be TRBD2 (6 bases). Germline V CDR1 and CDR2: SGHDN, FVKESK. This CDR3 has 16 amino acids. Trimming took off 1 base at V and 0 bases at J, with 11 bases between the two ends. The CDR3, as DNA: TGTGCCAGCAGCCAAGGGCGGGGATCGAGCACAGATACGCAGTATTTT. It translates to CASSQGRGSSTDTQYF.

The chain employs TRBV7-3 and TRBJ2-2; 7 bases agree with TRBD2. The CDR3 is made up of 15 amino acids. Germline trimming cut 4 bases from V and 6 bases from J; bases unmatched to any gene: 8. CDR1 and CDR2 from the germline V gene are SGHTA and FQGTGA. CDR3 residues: CASSSQRGGAGELFF. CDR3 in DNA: TGTGCCAGCAGCTCCCAGCGGGGTGGGGCCGGGGAGCTGTTTTTT. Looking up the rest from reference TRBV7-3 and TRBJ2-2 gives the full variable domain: GAGVSQTPSNKVTEKGKYVELRCDPISGHTALYWYRQSLGQGPEFLIYFQGTGAADDSGLPNDRFFAVRPEGSVSTLKIQRTERGDSAVYLCASSSQRGGAGELFFGEGSRLTVL.

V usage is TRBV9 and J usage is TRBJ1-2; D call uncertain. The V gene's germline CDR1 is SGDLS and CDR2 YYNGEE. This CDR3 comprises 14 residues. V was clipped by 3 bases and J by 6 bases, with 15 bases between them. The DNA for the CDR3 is TGTGCCAGCAGCGCCACGATAGCGAGGCATGGCTACACCTTC. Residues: CASSATIARHGYTF.

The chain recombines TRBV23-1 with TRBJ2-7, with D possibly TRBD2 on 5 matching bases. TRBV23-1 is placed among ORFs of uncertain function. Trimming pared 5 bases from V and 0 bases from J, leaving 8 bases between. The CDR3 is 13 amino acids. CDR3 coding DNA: TGCGCCAGCAGTAGGGAGAGCTCCTACGAGCAGTACTTC. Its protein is CASSRESSYEQYF.

The CDR3 reads CASSRGQGTPNTGELFF. The CDR3 DNA sequence: TGTGCCAGCTCAAGGGGACAGGGGACCCCGAACACCGGGGAGCTGTTTTTT. V gene TRBV18 combines with J gene TRBJ2-2, with TRBD1 matching over 10 bases. This CDR3 comprises 17 residues. CDR1 and CDR2 from the germline V gene are KGHSH and LQKENI. V was pared by 5 bases and J by 0 bases, with 6 bases of the junction left unmatched.

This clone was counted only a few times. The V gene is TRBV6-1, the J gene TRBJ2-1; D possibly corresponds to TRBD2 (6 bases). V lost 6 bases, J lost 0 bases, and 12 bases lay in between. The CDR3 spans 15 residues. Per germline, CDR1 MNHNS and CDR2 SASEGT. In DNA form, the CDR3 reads TGTGCCAGCAGGTCGGGGGACCTCTCCTACAATGAGCAGTTCTTC. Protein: CASRSGDLSYNEQFF.

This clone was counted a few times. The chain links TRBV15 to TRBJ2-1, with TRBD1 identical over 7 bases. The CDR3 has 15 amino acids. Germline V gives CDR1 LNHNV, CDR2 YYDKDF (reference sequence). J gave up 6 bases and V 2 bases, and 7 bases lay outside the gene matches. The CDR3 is CATSRHIDRANEQFF. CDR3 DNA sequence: TGTGCCACCAGCAGACACATTGACAGGGCCAATGAGCAGTTCTTC.

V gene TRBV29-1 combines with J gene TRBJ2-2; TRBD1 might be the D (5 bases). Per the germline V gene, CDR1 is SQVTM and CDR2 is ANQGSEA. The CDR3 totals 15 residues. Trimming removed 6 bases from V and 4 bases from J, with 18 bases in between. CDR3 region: CSVQGNSLGTGELFF. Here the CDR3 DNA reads TGCAGCGTCCAGGGTAACTCTTTGGGCACCGGGGAGCTGTTTTTT.

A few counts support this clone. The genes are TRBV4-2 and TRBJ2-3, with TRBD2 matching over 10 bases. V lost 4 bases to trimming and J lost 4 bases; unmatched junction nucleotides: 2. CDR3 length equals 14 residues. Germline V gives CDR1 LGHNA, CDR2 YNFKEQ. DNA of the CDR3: TGTGCCAGCAGCCCTAGCGGGGGCCCAGATACGCAGTATTTT. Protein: CASSPSGGPDTQYF.

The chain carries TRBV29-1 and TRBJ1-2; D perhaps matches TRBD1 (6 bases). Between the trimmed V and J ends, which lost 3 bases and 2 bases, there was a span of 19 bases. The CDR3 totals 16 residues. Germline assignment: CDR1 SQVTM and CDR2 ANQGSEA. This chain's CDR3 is CSVDPRDRRENYGYTF. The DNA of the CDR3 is TGCAGCGTTGATCCCCGCGACAGGAGGGAAAACTATGGCTACACCTTC.

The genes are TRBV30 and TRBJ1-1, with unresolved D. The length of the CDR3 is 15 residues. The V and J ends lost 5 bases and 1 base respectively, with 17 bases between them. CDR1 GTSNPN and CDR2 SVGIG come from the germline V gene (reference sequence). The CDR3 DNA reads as TGTGCCTGGGCCCCCTTTGGGCAGAAGAACACTGAAGCTTTCTTT. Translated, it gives CAWAPFGQKNTEAFF.

The CDR3 DNA follows: TGCAGTGCTAGAGTTGCGGAGACCCAGTACTTC. Translated: CSARVAETQYF. V gene TRBV20-1 combines with J gene TRBJ2-5, with D hard to call. The germline V gene encodes CDR1 DFQATT and CDR2 SNEGSKA (reference sequence). V lost 1 base and J 5 bases, leaving 5 bases between the germline ends. This CDR3 contains 11 residues.

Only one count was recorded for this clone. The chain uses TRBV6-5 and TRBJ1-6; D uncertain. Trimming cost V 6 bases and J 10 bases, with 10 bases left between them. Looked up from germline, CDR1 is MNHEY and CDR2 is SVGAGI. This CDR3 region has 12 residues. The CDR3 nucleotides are TGTGCCAGCAGCCGCTACCAATCACCCCTCCACTTT. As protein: CASSRYQSPLHF.

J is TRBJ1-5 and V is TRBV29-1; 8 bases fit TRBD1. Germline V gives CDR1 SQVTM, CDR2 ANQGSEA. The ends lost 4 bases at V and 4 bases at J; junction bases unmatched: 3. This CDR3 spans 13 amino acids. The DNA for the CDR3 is TGCAGCGTTGCCTGGACAGGGAATCAGCCCCAGCATTTT. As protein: CSVAWTGNQPQHF.

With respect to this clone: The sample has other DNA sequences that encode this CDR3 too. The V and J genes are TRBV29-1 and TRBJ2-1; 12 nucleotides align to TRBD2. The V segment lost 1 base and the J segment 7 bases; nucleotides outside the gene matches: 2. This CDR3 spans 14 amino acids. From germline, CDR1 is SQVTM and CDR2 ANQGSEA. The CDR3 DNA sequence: TGCAGCGTTGAAGGGACTAGCGGGGCAAATGAGCAGTTCTTC. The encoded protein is CSVEGTSGANEQFF.

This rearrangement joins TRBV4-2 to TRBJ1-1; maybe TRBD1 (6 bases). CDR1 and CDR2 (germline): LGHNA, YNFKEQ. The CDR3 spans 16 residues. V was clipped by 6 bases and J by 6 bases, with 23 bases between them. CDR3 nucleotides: TGTGCCAGCAGAAGTCCCGAGAGGCAGAGGGGGGCTGAAGCTTTCTTT. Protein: CASRSPERQRGAEAFF.

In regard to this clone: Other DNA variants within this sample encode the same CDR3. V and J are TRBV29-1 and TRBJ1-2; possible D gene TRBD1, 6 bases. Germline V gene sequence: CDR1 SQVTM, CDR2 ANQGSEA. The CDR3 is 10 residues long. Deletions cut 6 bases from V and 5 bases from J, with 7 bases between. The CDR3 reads CSVDSYGYTF. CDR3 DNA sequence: TGCAGCGTGGACAGTTATGGCTACACCTTC. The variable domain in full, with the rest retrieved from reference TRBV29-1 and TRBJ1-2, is SAVISQKPSRDICQRGTSLTIQCQVDSQVTMMFWYRQQPGQSLTLIATANQGSEATYESGFVIDKFPISRPNLTFSTLTVSNMSPEDSSIYLCSVDSYGYTFGSGTRLTVV.

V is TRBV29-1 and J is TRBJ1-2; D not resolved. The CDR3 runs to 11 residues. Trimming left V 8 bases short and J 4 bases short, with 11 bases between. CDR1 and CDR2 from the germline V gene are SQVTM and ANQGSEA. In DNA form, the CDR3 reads TGCAGCTTTGCTTGGGCCTATGGCTACACCTTC. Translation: CSFAWAYGYTF.

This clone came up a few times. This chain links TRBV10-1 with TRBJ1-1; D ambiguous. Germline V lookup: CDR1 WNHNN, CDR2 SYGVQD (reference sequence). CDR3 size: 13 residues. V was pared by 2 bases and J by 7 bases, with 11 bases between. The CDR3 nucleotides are TGCGCCAGCAGTGAGAGCCCGTTTGGTGAAGCTTTCTTT. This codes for CASSESPFGEAFF.

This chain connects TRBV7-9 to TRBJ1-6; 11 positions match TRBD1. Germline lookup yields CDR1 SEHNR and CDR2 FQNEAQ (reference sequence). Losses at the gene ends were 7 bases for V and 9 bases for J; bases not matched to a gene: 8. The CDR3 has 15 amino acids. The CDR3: CASTPPGQGVSPLHF. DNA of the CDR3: TGTGCCAGCACCCCTCCGGGACAGGGGGTTTCACCCCTCCACTTT.